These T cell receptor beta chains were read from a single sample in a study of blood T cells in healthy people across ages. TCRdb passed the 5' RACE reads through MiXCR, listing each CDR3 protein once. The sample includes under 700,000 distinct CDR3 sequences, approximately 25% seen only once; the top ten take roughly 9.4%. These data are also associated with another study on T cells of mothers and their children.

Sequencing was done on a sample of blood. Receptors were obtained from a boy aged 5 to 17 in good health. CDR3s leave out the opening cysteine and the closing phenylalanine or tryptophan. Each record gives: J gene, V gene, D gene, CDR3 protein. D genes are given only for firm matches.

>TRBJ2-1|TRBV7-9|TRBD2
ASRSRLAGRNEQF
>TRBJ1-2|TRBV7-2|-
ASHSYGYT
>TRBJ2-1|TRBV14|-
ASSQALLGSYNEQF
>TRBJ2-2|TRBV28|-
ASDRGGNGELF
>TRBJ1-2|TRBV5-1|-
ASRPEGSDGYT
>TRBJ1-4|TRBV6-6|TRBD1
ASSYQGATNEKLF
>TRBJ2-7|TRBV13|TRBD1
ASSVTGVYEQY
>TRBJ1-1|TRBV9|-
ASSPREGDTEAF
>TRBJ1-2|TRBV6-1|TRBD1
ASSEVRTGSDGYT
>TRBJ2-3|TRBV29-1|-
SVTNFTDTQY
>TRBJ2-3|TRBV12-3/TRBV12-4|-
ASSFYGRTDAQY
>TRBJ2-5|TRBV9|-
ASSVAGALGQETQY
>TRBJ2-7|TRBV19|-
ASSNQYEQY
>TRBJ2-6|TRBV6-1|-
ASSEWVGGANVLT
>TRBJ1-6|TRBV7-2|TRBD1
ASSRPGQQLNNSPLH
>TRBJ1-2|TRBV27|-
ASSSFAAGVYGYT
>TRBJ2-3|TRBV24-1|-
ATSDFPGRSPSTDTQY
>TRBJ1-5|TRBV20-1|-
SAREVEGGQPQH
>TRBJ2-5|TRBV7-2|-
ASSLWPRQETQY
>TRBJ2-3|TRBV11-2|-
ASSLSSGSTQY
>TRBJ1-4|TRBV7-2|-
ASSLVPGVIATNEKLF
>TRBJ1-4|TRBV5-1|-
ASSEGDGLRNEKLF
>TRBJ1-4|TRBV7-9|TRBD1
ASSLSPDRAKLF
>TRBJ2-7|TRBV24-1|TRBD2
ATSDVTSGRDYEQY
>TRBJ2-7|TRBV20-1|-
SARSGSYEQY
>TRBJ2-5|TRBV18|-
ASSPRQKETQY
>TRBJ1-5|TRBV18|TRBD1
ASSPGQGVGQPQH
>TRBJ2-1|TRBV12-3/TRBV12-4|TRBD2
ASRERGRNNEQF
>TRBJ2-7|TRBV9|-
ASSVAPGSSYEQY
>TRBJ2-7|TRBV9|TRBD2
ASSVGTSGRYEQY
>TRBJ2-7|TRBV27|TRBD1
ASTPGQSPTEQY
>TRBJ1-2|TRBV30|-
AWGLERGYGYT
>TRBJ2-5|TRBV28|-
ASSRRGSGQETQY
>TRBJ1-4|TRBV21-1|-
ASTNRGSSAEKLF
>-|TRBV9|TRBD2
ASSPRAGEDYEQY
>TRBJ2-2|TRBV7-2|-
ASSTHLYIGELF
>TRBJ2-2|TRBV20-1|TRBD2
SATTVAGGTGELF
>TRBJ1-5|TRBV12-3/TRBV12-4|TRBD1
ASNQGGSNQPQH
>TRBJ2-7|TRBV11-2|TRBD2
ASSSQGVAGISYEQY
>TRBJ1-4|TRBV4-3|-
ASSQEKNPQGNEKLF
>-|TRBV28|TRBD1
ASSSGQGAPYEQY
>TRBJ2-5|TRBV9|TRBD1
ASSGLDRGSLTQY
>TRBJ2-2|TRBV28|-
ASSGRMVPNTGELF
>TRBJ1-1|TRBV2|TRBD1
ASRKMDRDGTEAF
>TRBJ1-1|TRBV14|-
ASSQSGNAEAF
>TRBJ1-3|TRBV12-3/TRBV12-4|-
ASSSQGFSGNTIY